What follows are 30 T cell receptor beta chains derived from one specimen sequenced in a study of CD8+ T cells in alopecia areata. RNA was extracted and reverse transcribed into cDNA as the sequencing template. TCRdb keeps only in-frame clones here, not all; method: immunoSEQ multiplex PCR. The data hold 150,000 or so clones, with 40% to 50% observed a single time. Material: CD4+ T cells sorted from blood. All receptors derive from a human donor with alopecia areata.

The V and J genes are TRBV6-6 and TRBJ1-5; perhaps TRBD1 as D (5 bases). The CDR3 extends over 15 amino acids. The V end was cut by 10 bases, the J end by 0 bases, with 16 bases between. Germline V gene data show CDR1 as MNHNY and CDR2 as SVGAGI (reference sequence). This chain's CDR3 is CATQRGEYSNQPQHF. The CDR3 DNA is TGTGCCACCCAGCGGGGGGAATATAGCAATCAGCCCCAGCATTTT.

This clone was seen more than once but under ten times. The rearrangement joins TRBV7-8 to TRBJ1-5; no clear D gene. V lost 2 bases, J lost 6 bases, and 8 bases lay in between. Germline CDR1 reads SGHVS; CDR2 reads FQNEAQ. The CDR3 is made up of 13 amino acids. The CDR3 sequence: CASSLRLSQPQHF. The CDR3, as DNA: TGTGCCAGCAGCTTACGTCTAAGTCAGCCCCAGCATTTT.

This chain links TRBV30 with TRBJ2-7, with 8 bases aligning to TRBD2. The CDR3 is 14 residues long. The junction had 4 bases not matched to a gene; V was cut back by 3 bases and J by 0 bases. Germline lookup yields CDR1 GTSNPN and CDR2 SVGIG (reference sequence). This CDR3 is CAWRIAGSSYEQYF. Here the CDR3 DNA reads TGTGCCTGGAGGATAGCGGGGAGCTCCTACGAGCAGTACTTC. Looking up the rest from reference TRBV30 and TRBJ2-7 gives the full variable domain: SQTIHQWPATLVQPVGSPLSLECTVEGTSNPNLYWYRQAAGRGLQLLFYSVGIGQISSEVPQNLSASRPQDRQFILSSKKLLLSDSGFYLCAWRIAGSSYEQYFGPGTRLTVT.

Only a few counts were recorded for this clone. The rearrangement links TRBV29-1 to TRBJ2-1; D is uncertain. V lost 3 bases, J lost 6 bases, and 6 bases lay in between. This CDR3 spans 11 amino acids. Per the germline V gene, CDR1 is SQVTM and CDR2 is ANQGSEA. The chain's CDR3 is CSVEMGNEQFF. In DNA form, the CDR3 reads TGCAGCGTTGAGATGGGCAATGAGCAGTTCTTC.

The chain links TRBV4-1 to TRBJ2-7; D gene unclear. Trimming took off 1 base at V and 6 bases at J, with 7 bases between the two ends. The CDR3 has 12 amino acids. CDR1 is MGHRA, CDR2 YSYEKL, per germline. The CDR3 region has the DNA TGCGCCAGCAGCCAAGTTTTCGGCGAGCAGTACTTC. It yields the protein CASSQVFGEQYF.

This clone was counted only a few times. J is TRBJ2-1 and V is TRBV28, with 8 nucleotides matching TRBD2. This CDR3 is 12 amino acids long. The junction had 7 bases not matched to a gene; V was cut back by 8 bases and J by 10 bases. Germline loops: CDR1 MDHEN, CDR2 SYDVKM. The CDR3 DNA reads as TGTGCCAGCGGTGAGGGGACTAGGGAGCAGTTCTTC. This translates into CASGEGTREQFF.

This chain connects TRBV18 to TRBJ1-5; maybe TRBD1 (5 bases). CDR1 and CDR2 from the germline V gene are KGHSH and LQKENI. Deletions cut 1 base from V and 10 bases from J, with 14 bases between. The CDR3 consists of 14 residues. The CDR3 sequence: CASSPRRGEGPQHF. The CDR3 nucleotides read TGTGCCAGCTCACCACGGAGAGGGGAAGGACCCCAGCATTTT.

The gene calls are TRBV7-9 and TRBJ1-1; D call uncertain. The CDR3 has 13 residues. Germline V CDR1 and CDR2: SEHNR, FQNEAQ (reference sequence). The V end was cut by 1 base, the J end by 6 bases, with 9 bases between. The CDR3 DNA reads as TGTGCCAGCAGCTTAGGACGAATCCCTGAAGCTTTCTTT. Translating it yields CASSLGRIPEAFF.

The chain joins TRBV2 to TRBJ2-1; D ambiguous. Trimming stripped 7 bases from V and 9 bases from J, with 13 bases between. Germline V CDR1 and CDR2: SNHLY, FYNNEI. This CDR3 has 12 amino acids. As DNA, the CDR3 is TGTGCCAGCACACGTTCTAGGGCTGAGCAGTTCTTC. It specifies CASTRSRAEQFF.

The chain joins TRBV30 to TRBJ2-7, with D perhaps TRBD1 (5 bases). The length of the CDR3 is 10 residues. CDR1 is GTSNPN and CDR2 is SVGIG in the germline V gene (reference sequence). CDR3 loop: CAWGVLEQYF. The DNA of the CDR3 is TGTGCTTGGGGCGTCTTGGAGCAGTACTTC.

This chain connects TRBV29-1 to TRBJ1-2, with D unclear. The germline V and J ends were trimmed by 1 base and 4 bases, with 7 bases remaining between them. There are 12 residues in the CDR3. Germline V lookup: CDR1 SQVTM, CDR2 ANQGSEA. DNA of the CDR3: TGCAGCGTTGAAGGGCCAAGCTATGGCTACACCTTC. Translating gives CSVEGPSYGYTF.

The chain is built from TRBV7-9 and TRBJ1-5; no definite D call. Germline CDR1 reads SEHNR; CDR2 reads FQNEAQ (reference sequence). CDR3 size: 12 residues. V was clipped by 3 bases and J by 4 bases, with 4 bases between them. The CDR3 DNA sequence: TGTGCCAGCAGCTTGGTAAATCAGCCCCAGCATTTT. Its translation: CASSLVNQPQHF. Full variable domain (rest looked up from reference TRBV7-9 and TRBJ1-5): DTGVSQNPRHKITKRGQNVTFRCDPISEHNRLYWYRQTLGQGPEFLTYFQNEAQLEKSRLLSDRFSAERPKGSFSTLEIQRTEQGDSAMYLCASSLVNQPQHFGDGTRLSIL.

This clone has only one observation. The CDR3 DNA is TGTGCCAGCTCACCACCGACCCTCGGGGATACGCAGTATTTT. This codes for CASSPPTLGDTQYF. The chain links TRBV18 to TRBJ2-3; D is uncertain. Trimming pared 0 bases from V and 6 bases from J, leaving 10 bases between. Germline V lookup: CDR1 KGHSH, CDR2 LQKENI. This CDR3 region has 14 residues.

The chain recombines TRBV29-1 with TRBJ1-1, with TRBD1 identical over 7 bases. Per germline, CDR1 SQVTM and CDR2 ANQGSEA. The CDR3 contains 13 residues. V was pared by 6 bases and J by 3 bases, with 7 bases of the junction left unmatched. The CDR3 here is CSVMTGRYTEAFF. The CDR3, as DNA: TGCAGCGTGATGACAGGGCGGTACACTGAAGCTTTCTTT.

The genes are TRBV28 and TRBJ2-4, with D perhaps TRBD2 (5 bases). Germline V gives CDR1 MDHEN, CDR2 SYDVKM. Deletions cut 8 bases from V and 3 bases from J, with 14 bases between. The CDR3 covers 14 residues. The CDR3 reads CASGPGDYKNIQYF. The CDR3 region has the DNA TGTGCCAGCGGTCCAGGAGACTACAAAAACATTCAGTACTTC.

This chain connects TRBV30 to TRBJ1-2; D is uncertain. Per the germline V gene, CDR1 is GTSNPN and CDR2 is SVGIG (reference sequence). This CDR3 comprises 13 residues. The ends were cut back, 0 bases at V and 7 bases at J, with 12 bases in the middle. CDR3 residues: CAWSVVEGSGYTF. CDR3 nucleotides: TGTGCCTGGAGTGTAGTAGAGGGATCTGGCTACACCTTC.

The V and J genes are TRBV29-1 and TRBJ2-5; 9 bases align to TRBD2. The CDR3 length is 14 residues. V dropped 4 bases and J dropped 3; count of bases not matched to a gene: 6. Germline loops: CDR1 SQVTM, CDR2 ANQGSEA. The CDR3 protein is CSVGLRLAEETQYF. The CDR3 bases are TGCAGCGTTGGGCTGAGACTAGCGGAAGAGACCCAGTACTTC.

This clone was counted a few times. The gene calls are TRBV29-1 and TRBJ2-5; 10 bases map to TRBD2. This CDR3 spans 17 amino acids. V shed 1 base, J shed 9 bases, and the junction held 17 bases outside the gene matches. Germline V gene sequence: CDR1 SQVTM, CDR2 ANQGSEA. For the CDR3, the DNA is TGCAGCGTTGAAGTTCGCCGGACTAGCGGATTCATACTCGCCCAGTACTTC. This sequence encodes CSVEVRRTSGFILAQYF.

This sequence joins TRBV27 and TRBJ1-4; D gene ambiguous. The CDR3 sequence is 15 residues long. Germline V lookup: CDR1 MNHEY, CDR2 SMNVEV (reference sequence). With 5 bases removed from V and 0 bases from J, the gap between germline ends came to 10 bases. CDR3 nucleotide sequence: TGTGCCAGCAGTCCGCGTACACCAACTAATGAAAAACTGTTTTTT. Its protein product is CASSPRTPTNEKLFF.

This clone was picked up a small number of times. J is TRBJ2-3 and V is TRBV4-1; D not certain. V was clipped by 3 bases and J by 5 bases, with 9 bases between them. Germline CDR1 reads MGHRA; CDR2 reads YSYEKL. The length of the CDR3 is 13 residues. CDR3 DNA sequence: TGCGCCAGCAGCCACACATATAGAGATACGCAGTATTTT. Translation gives CASSHTYRDTQYF.

The J gene is TRBJ2-5, the V gene TRBV5-1; D may be TRBD1 or TRBD2 (5 bases each). This CDR3 is 15 amino acids long. Germline V gene sequence: CDR1 SGHRS, CDR2 YFSETQ. Trimming stripped 4 bases from V and 0 bases from J, with 13 bases between. The CDR3, as DNA: TGCGCCAGCAGCCCGGGACCATCGTACCAAGAGACCCAGTACTTC. It encodes CASSPGPSYQETQYF.

The rearrangement links TRBV29-1 to TRBJ2-1; no reliable D call. CDR3 length: 11 residues. In germline, CDR1 is SQVTM, CDR2 ANQGSEA. Trimming pared 6 bases from V and 3 bases from J, leaving 6 bases between. The DNA of the CDR3 is TGCAGCGTCTCCGACTACAATGAGCAGTTCTTC. Amino acid sequence: CSVSDYNEQFF.

This clone appeared a few times. This chain uses TRBV11-2 with TRBJ2-7; D uncertain. The germline CDR1 and CDR2 sequences are SGHAT and FQNNGV. Trimming took off 2 bases at V and 2 bases at J, with 7 bases between the two ends. The CDR3 extends over 13 amino acids. DNA for the CDR3: TGTGCCAGCAGCTTAAGTACTACCTACGAGCAGTACTTC. Protein product: CASSLSTTYEQYF.

V and J are TRBV29-1 and TRBJ2-3; D is perhaps TRBD1 (5 bases). Germline CDR1 and CDR2: SQVTM and ANQGSEA. V lost 4 bases to trimming and J lost 0 bases, with 11 bases between them. The CDR3 is made up of 14 amino acids. The CDR3 sequence: CSVALTASTDTQYF. The CDR3 coding sequence is TGCAGCGTTGCCCTGACAGCTAGCACAGATACGCAGTATTTT.

The V call is TRBV12-5, the J call TRBJ2-1; 10 positions agree with TRBD2. Germline CDR1 reads LGHNT; CDR2 reads FRNRAP. The CDR3 sequence is 19 residues long. V shed 6 bases, J shed 2 bases, and the junction held 16 bases outside the gene matches. The CDR3 sequence: CASGPTRDSAGGTYNEQFF. For the CDR3, the DNA is TGTGCTAGTGGCCCGACCCGAGACTCAGCGGGAGGGACCTACAATGAGCAGTTCTTC.

The chain couples TRBV5-1 to TRBJ2-3; D remains ambiguous. V lost 2 bases to trimming and J lost 2 bases, with 12 bases between them. CDR3 length: 15 amino acids. The germline V gene encodes CDR1 SGHRS and CDR2 YFSETQ. The CDR3 is CASSFRQTFTDTQYF. The CDR3 bases are TGCGCCAGCAGCTTCCGGCAGACCTTCACAGATACGCAGTATTTT.

This chain uses TRBV20-1 with TRBJ2-3; D is unresolved. Trimming stripped 3 bases from V and 6 bases from J, with 4 bases between. This CDR3 is built from 10 residues. The germline gives CDR1 DFQATT, CDR2 SNEGSKA (reference sequence). CDR3 loop: CSASRDTQYF. The CDR3 coding sequence is TGCAGTGCTAGCCGGGATACGCAGTATTTT.

The rearrangement joins TRBV6-6 to TRBJ2-6; the D is unclear. V was shortened by 7 bases and J by 0 bases, with 13 bases between the two germline ends. Per the germline V gene, CDR1 is MNHNY and CDR2 is SVGAGI (reference sequence). The CDR3 has 16 residues. The CDR3 is CASTATLGSGANVLTF. The CDR3 DNA reads TGTGCCAGCACCGCTACCCTCGGCTCTGGGGCCAACGTCCTGACTTTC.

This clone was counted only a few times. This rearrangement joins TRBV7-9 to TRBJ2-5, with 9 bases aligning to TRBD1. J lost 0 bases, V lost 5 bases, and 4 bases had no gene match. Germline CDR1 and CDR2: SEHNR and FQNEAQ (reference sequence). The CDR3 spans 15 residues. In DNA, the CDR3 is TGTGCCAGCAGCCGCGGGGACAGGGACCAAGAGACCCAGTACTTC. Translation gives CASSRGDRDQETQYF.

This rearrangement joins TRBV30 to TRBJ1-5; possibly TRBD1 for D (5 bases). The CDR3 is 16 residues long. V lost 0 bases and J 3 bases, leaving 15 bases between the germline ends. The V gene's germline CDR1 is GTSNPN and CDR2 SVGIG (reference sequence). CDR3 amino acids: CAWSVRDGLFNQPQHF. The CDR3 DNA follows: TGTGCCTGGAGTGTGAGGGACGGACTATTCAATCAGCCCCAGCATTTT.